This is a list of T cell receptor beta chains from one sample in a study of T-cell memory formation after mild COVID-19. TCRdb fed the 5' RACE reads into MiXCR, producing one record per CDR3 protein. The sample has around 410,000 distinct CDR3 sequences; about 22% are singletons. Sequencing was carried out using PBMCs or a T cell subset sorted from them (not recorded which). The receptors were gathered from an adult woman who had mild COVID-19 (a few samples of this study predate the infection). Cell type and time point are not known. Each CDR3 is given with its conserved first and last residue. Each record gives: V gene, D gene, J gene, clone size, CDR3 DNA, CDR3 protein. A D gene is named only where the DNA matches it firmly. Rows give clone size only sometimes, using once, few, many, or a class for an expanded clone.

>TRBV25-1|NA|TRBJ2-1|NA
TGTGCCAGCAGTGAAGGGGGAGCCTACAATGAGCAGTTCTTC
CASSEGGAYNEQFF
>TRBV4-1|TRBD1|TRBJ2-6|few
TGCGCCAGCAGCCAAGATAGGACAGGGGTCTCTGGGGCCAACGTCCTGACTTTC
CASSQDRTGVSGANVLTF
>TRBV24-1|NA|TRBJ2-3|NA
TGTGCCACCACCACACCTTGGGGAAGGACAGTCAGGGTCCCCACAGATACGCAGTATTTT
CATTTPWGRTVRVPTDTQYF
>TRBV20-1|TRBD2|TRBJ2-7|many
TGCAGTGCGCGGGGGGAAGGCGGGTTAACCTACGAGCAGTACTTC
CSARGEGGLTYEQYF
>TRBV7-2|TRBD2|TRBJ2-7|few
TGTGCCAGCAGCTTATCTAGCGGGACCTACGAGCAGTACTTC
CASSLSSGTYEQYF
>TRBV7-9|TRBD1|TRBJ2-7|few
TGTGCCAGCAGCGGGAGGACAGGGGGCTACGAGCAGTACTTC
CASSGRTGGYEQYF
>TRBV21-1|NA|TRBJ1-6|few
TGTGCCAGCAACTCCCTGGGGTCCAACAGGGGGCGAAATTCACCCCTCCACTTT
CASNSLGSNRGRNSPLHF
>TRBV5-5|NA|TRBJ2-7|few
TGTGCCAGCAGCTTCGAGATAGACTACCTCTACGAGCAGTACTTC
CASSFEIDYLYEQYF
>TRBV5-1|NA|TRBJ2-7|few
TGCGCCAGCAGCTTGGTGGGACGCGGGACTCTGGGGCCGGGCGAGCAGTACTTC
CASSLVGRGTLGPGEQYF
>TRBV5-1|TRBD1|TRBJ2-5|NA
TGCGCCAGCAGCTTGGCTCGGACAGGGGGCGCGAAGACCCAGTACTTC
CASSLARTGGAKTQYF
>TRBV27|NA|TRBJ2-2|NA
TGTGCCAGCTCCGGACCGGAGAACACCGGGGAGCTGTTTTTT
CASSGPENTGELFF
>TRBV6-1|NA|TRBJ1-6|few
TGTGCCAGCAGTGAAGTTGGCGGAAGCTCCTATAATTCACCCCTCCACTTT
CASSEVGGSSYNSPLHF
>TRBV5-1|NA|TRBJ1-1|NA
TGCGCCAGCAGCTTGTGGCGGTCCGGTGAAGCTTTCTTT
CASSLWRSGEAFF
>TRBV12-3/TRBV12-4|TRBD1|TRBJ2-3|NA
TGTGCCAGCAGTCCCGGACAGGGGGCGTATCTCACAGATACGCAGTATTTT
CASSPGQGAYLTDTQYF
>TRBV7-6|TRBD2|TRBJ2-1|NA
TGTGCCAGCGGTGCGGGAGGAAGGGAGCAGTTCTTC
CASGAGGREQFF
>TRBV24-1|TRBD1|TRBJ1-2|many
TGTGCCACCAGTGATGACAGGGGGCGCGGACGCTACACCTTC
CATSDDRGRGRYTF
>TRBV14|NA|TRBJ1-1|NA
TGTGCCAGCAGCAAAAGCTTGGTGGGCACTGAAGCTTTCTTT
CASSKSLVGTEAFF
>TRBV9|TRBD1|TRBJ2-2|many
TGTGCCAGCAGCGTAGCTCGGGACAGGGGGCAGGCAGACGGGGAGCTGTTTTTT
CASSVARDRGQADGELFF
>TRBV7-6|TRBD1|TRBJ1-1|NA
TGTGCCAGCAGCCTCACAGGGGTACCCACTGAAGCTTTCTTT
CASSLTGVPTEAFF
>TRBV7-7|TRBD2|TRBJ2-1|few
TGTGCTAGCAGCTTAAATCCCGGGACTAGCAATGAGCAGTTCTTC
CASSLNPGTSNEQFF
>TRBV7-9|NA|TRBJ1-2|few
TGTGCCAGCAGAATAGGACAGTATGGCTACACCTTC
CASRIGQYGYTF
>TRBV7-3|TRBD2|TRBJ2-1|few
TGTGCCAGCAGCCCCACCGGACTAGCGGATGAGCAGTTCTTC
CASSPTGLADEQFF
>TRBV4-1|NA|TRBJ1-1|NA
TGCGCCAGCAGCCAAGAATGGGGGGCTGAAGCTTTCTTT
CASSQEWGAEAFF
>TRBV12-3/TRBV12-4|NA|TRBJ1-4|NA
TGTGCCAGCAGTTTAGGGGGGCCAACTAATGAAAAACTGTTTTTT
CASSLGGPTNEKLFF
>TRBV27|NA|TRBJ2-6|NA
TGTGCCAGCAGTCAGCGCCGAAGTGGGGCCAACGTCCTGACTTTC
CASSQRRSGANVLTF
>TRBV19|NA|TRBJ2-3|few
TGTGCCAGCTCATGGGGGAGCACAGATACGCAGTATTTT
CASSWGSTDTQYF
>TRBV7-2|TRBD1|TRBJ2-5|NA
TGTGCCAGCAGCGTTTCCGGGACAGGGGAGACCCAGTACTTC
CASSVSGTGETQYF
>TRBV20-1|NA|TRBJ1-2|few
TGCAGTGCTAGAGACGGACAGCGGCTCGGCTATGGCTACACCTTC
CSARDGQRLGYGYTF
>TRBV2|NA|TRBJ1-1|once
TGTGCCAGCAGTGGCCAAACGCCTGAAGCTTTCTTT
CASSGQTPEAFF
>TRBV15|TRBD2|TRBJ2-1|NA
TGTGCCACCAGCATCGACGCCGGGAGGGCCTCCTACAATGAGCAGTTCTTC
CATSIDAGRASYNEQFF
>TRBV3-1|NA|TRBJ2-3|NA
TGTGCCAGCAGGCCTACTCCGGAACGTAGCACAGATACGCAGTATTTT
CASRPTPERSTDTQYF
>TRBV7-2|TRBD2|TRBJ2-7|NA
TGTGCCAGCAGCTCAGGTAGGGCTAGCGGCCTATACGAGCAGTACTTC
CASSSGRASGLYEQYF
>TRBV9|NA|TRBJ1-4|few
TGTGCCAGCAGTCGTTACCTCGCAACTAATGAAAAACTGTTTTTT
CASSRYLATNEKLFF
>TRBV11-2|NA|TRBJ2-1|few
TGTGCCAGCAGCTCCTACAGGCACAATGAGCAGTTCTTC
CASSSYRHNEQFF
>TRBV7-8|TRBD1|TRBJ1-2|NA
TGTGCCAGCAGCCCCGGGACAGTCAACTATGGCTACACCTTC
CASSPGTVNYGYTF
>TRBV20-1|TRBD1|TRBJ1-3|few
TGCAGTGGGAGACAGGGCTCTGGAAACACCATATATTTT
CSGRQGSGNTIYF
>TRBV7-9|NA|TRBJ2-5|many
TGTGCCAGCAGCCCACTTTTAGAGACCCAGTACTTC
CASSPLLETQYF
>TRBV9|NA|TRBJ2-3|NA
TGTGCCAGCAGCCGCGCCCCCCTTCCAGCAGATACGCAGTATTTT
CASSRAPLPADTQYF
>TRBV12-3/TRBV12-4|NA|TRBJ1-1|few
TGTGCCAGCACCCCAATAGCGGTCACTGAAGCTTTCTTT
CASTPIAVTEAFF
>TRBV3-1|TRBD2|TRBJ2-3|few
TGTGCCAGCAGCCAAATCATCGGCGGGGGGGCCGCAGATACGCAGTATTTT
CASSQIIGGGAADTQYF
>TRBV7-2|TRBD1|TRBJ1-6|few
TGTGCCAGCAGCAAGCGGGACAGGCAGCTGGGAGCACCCCTCCACTTT
CASSKRDRQLGAPLHF
>TRBV20-1|TRBD1|TRBJ1-1|NA
TGCAGTGCTGTGCTAAGACAGGGGATGAACACTGAAGCTTTCTTT
CSAVLRQGMNTEAFF
>TRBV6-1|TRBD1|TRBJ1-5|NA
TGTGCCAGCAGAGGGACAGGGGATTTCAAGCCCCAGCATTTT
CASRGTGDFKPQHF
>TRBV7-9|TRBD2|TRBJ2-1|few
TGTGCCAGCACACCAGGTGGACTAGCGGGTATCAAGCAGTTCTTC
CASTPGGLAGIKQFF
>TRBV25-1|NA|TRBJ1-5|few
TGTGCCAGCAGTGGCCCCGCCGCTAATCAGCCCCAGCATTTT
CASSGPAANQPQHF
>TRBV7-2|NA|TRBJ1-5|few
TGTGCCAGCAGCTTAGGGGTTCCTTGGGAGATCAATCAGCCCCAGCATTTT
CASSLGVPWEINQPQHF
>TRBV20-1|TRBD2|TRBJ2-7|NA
TGCAGTGCTAGTTCGGGGGGGCCTCCCTACGAGCAGTACTTC
CSASSGGPPYEQYF
>TRBV6-2/TRBV6-3|TRBD2|TRBJ2-1|NA
TGTGCCAGCAGTATAGCTAGCGGGAAGGTAGGTGAGCAGTTCTTC
CASSIASGKVGEQFF
>TRBV12-3/TRBV12-4|TRBD1|TRBJ2-5|NA
TGTGCCAGCAGTTTAGGAGCAGGGGGCGGAGAGACCCAGTACTTC
CASSLGAGGGETQYF
>TRBV11-1|NA|TRBJ2-5|NA
TGTGCCAGCAGCTTAGGACCTCGGACCCAAGAGACCCAGTACTTC
CASSLGPRTQETQYF
>TRBV24-1|NA|TRBJ1-1|NA
TGTGCCACCAGTGATGCTAGAGAAGGTAGCACTGAAGCTTTCTTT
CATSDAREGSTEAFF
>TRBV6-5|TRBD2|TRBJ2-7|NA
TGTGCCAGCAGTTTTCTAGCGGAGGCCGAGCAGTACTTC
CASSFLAEAEQYF
>TRBV11-2|TRBD1|TRBJ1-2|many
TGTGCCAGCAGCCGGACAGGGGAAGGTGGCTACACCTTC
CASSRTGEGGYTF
>TRBV5-4|NA|TRBJ2-1|once
TGTGCCAGCAGCTTCAGGCTCCAGACTTACAATGAGCAGTTCTTC
CASSFRLQTYNEQFF
>TRBV3-1|NA|TRBJ1-1|NA
TGTGCCAGCAGCCAAGAATTCACAGGCGATGAAGCTTTCTTT
CASSQEFTGDEAFF
>TRBV6-2/TRBV6-3|TRBD1|TRBJ1-5|NA
TGTGCCAGCAGAAACCGACAGGGCGGGAATCAGCCCCAGCATTTT
CASRNRQGGNQPQHF
>TRBV27|NA|TRBJ2-3|NA
TGTGCCAGCAGTTTCGACAGGACGGATACGCAGTATTTT
CASSFDRTDTQYF
>TRBV10-3|TRBD1|TRBJ2-7|few
TGTGCCATCAGCCCCGACAGGGACGAGCAGTACTTC
CAISPDRDEQYF
>TRBV14|TRBD1|TRBJ2-5|NA
TGTGCCAGCAGCCAAGTGAGACAGGGTCGGGGAGAGACCCAGTACTTC
CASSQVRQGRGETQYF
>TRBV7-9|NA|TRBJ1-2|few
TGTGCCAGCAGCCTAGAGGTCGATGGCTACACCTTC
CASSLEVDGYTF